This T cell receptor beta chain stems from a study of identical twins. To note about this clonotype: The antigen remains undetermined.

Notes on the study in general: Weaker excess sharing between twins was seen in beta out-of-frame sequences.

TCRdb fed the 5' RACE reads into MiXCR, producing one record per CDR3 protein. The data show about 890,000 distinct CDR3 sequences, 9% to 15% seen once. This CDR3 is 16 amino acids long. CDR1 and CDR2 from the germline V gene are MNHEY and SVGAGI. V was pared by 4 bases and J by 0 bases, with 14 bases between. In addition, the sample was reused for a study of yellow fever vaccine responses in identical twins.

The genes are TRBV6-5 and TRBJ2-3; unclear D gene. Material for sequencing was PBMCs. The TCR comes from a woman younger than 30 in good health. CDR3 residues: CASSSMSVYSTDTQYF. In nucleotides, the CDR3 is TGTGCCAGCAGTTCGATGTCGGTGTATAGCACAGATACGCAGTATTTT.